This T cell receptor (beta chain) was documented in a study of blood T cell repertoires in COVID-19. Study-wide background: COVID-19 samples, acute and convalescent, were from the United States, Italy and Spain. T cells, B-cell-depleted T cells, or PBMCs provided the cDNA or gDNA that served as material.

As processed by the authors: Reference gene primer amplification yielded estimated nucleated cell counts. Data came from immunoSEQ multiplex PCR; TCRdb stores just in-frame clones and leaves some out. The DNA was the basis for D and trimming; V, J and clone size are from that table. The sample includes about 100,000 clones, around four fifths of them seen just once. The CDR3 is 15 amino acids. Germline V lookup: CDR1 MDHEN, CDR2 SYDVKM. The trim removed 1 base at V and 5 bases at J, leaving 2 bases unmatched. The rearrangement uses TRBV28 and TRBJ1-6; TRBD1 aligns across 7 bases. What was sequenced was peripheral blood. The receptor's source is a man in his sixties or seventies with active or convalescent COVID-19. The CDR3 reads CASSLFQGDNSPLHF. The CDR3 DNA reads TGTGCCAGCAGTTTATTTCAGGGGGATAATTCACCCCTCCACTTT. Combining the CDR3 with reference TRBV28 and TRBJ1-6 gives the whole variable domain DVKVTQSSRYLVKRTGEKVFLECVQDMDHENMFWYRQDPGLGLRLIYFSYDVKMKEKGDIPEGYSVSREKKERFSLILESASTNQTSMYLCASSLFQGDNSPLHFGNGTRLTVT.